Listed below are T cell receptor beta chains from one sample, sequenced in a study of shared clonotypes between healthy human individuals. The protocol was immunoSEQ multiplex PCR, while the TCRdb copy is restricted to in-frame clones and leaves out a portion. The sample carries 2 million to 2.5 million clones, roughly 93% recorded once. Sequences were obtained from naive CD4+ T cells from PBMCs. These receptor sequences come from a young man in good health. Some clones in this sample may be carry-over from other donors' samples. Each CDR3 is given with its conserved first and last residue. Each record gives: V gene, D gene, J gene, clone size, CDR3 protein, CDR3 DNA. The D gene is left open where the match is weak. The size field is filled for only some rows; it gives once, few, many or a size class.

V gene: TRBV28
D gene: NA
J gene: TRBJ2-7
clone size: NA
CDR3 protein: CASSLPGGGPYEQYF
CDR3 DNA: TGTGCCAGCAGTTTACCTGGGGGCGGGCCCTACGAGCAGTACTTC

V gene: TRBV2
D gene: NA
J gene: TRBJ2-1
clone size: NA
CDR3 protein: CASSEGDSLNEQFF
CDR3 DNA: TGTGCCAGCAGTGAAGGGGACTCCCTCAATGAGCAGTTCTTC

V gene: TRBV7-9
D gene: TRBD1
J gene: TRBJ2-7
clone size: NA
CDR3 protein: CASSVDRGPYEQYF
CDR3 DNA: TGTGCCAGCAGCGTGGACAGGGGCCCCTACGAGCAGTACTTC

V gene: TRBV7-9
D gene: NA
J gene: TRBJ2-7
clone size: NA
CDR3 protein: CASSLRGYEQYF
CDR3 DNA: TGTGCCAGCAGCTTGCGGGGCTACGAGCAGTACTTC

V gene: TRBV2
D gene: TRBD2
J gene: TRBJ2-3
clone size: NA
CDR3 protein: CASSLIAGATDTQYF
CDR3 DNA: TGTGCCAGCAGTTTAATAGCGGGAGCCACAGATACGCAGTATTTT

V gene: TRBV2
D gene: TRBD2
J gene: TRBJ2-1
clone size: NA
CDR3 protein: CASSGRLAGEYNEQFF
CDR3 DNA: TGTGCCAGCAGTGGGAGACTAGCGGGAGAGTACAATGAGCAGTTCTTC

V gene: TRBV7-3
D gene: NA
J gene: TRBJ2-7
clone size: NA
CDR3 protein: CASSPPSGEQYF
CDR3 DNA: TGTGCCAGCAGCCCCCCAAGTGGGGAGCAGTACTTC

V gene: TRBV20-1
D gene: NA
J gene: TRBJ2-7
clone size: NA
CDR3 protein: CSAQLTYEQYF
CDR3 DNA: TGCAGTGCGCAACTCACGTACGAGCAGTACTTC

V gene: TRBV5-6
D gene: NA
J gene: TRBJ2-3
clone size: NA
CDR3 protein: CASSSGSTGITDTQYF
CDR3 DNA: TGTGCCAGCAGCTCCGGCAGTACGGGAATCACAGATACGCAGTATTTT

V gene: TRBV7-2
D gene: TRBD1
J gene: TRBJ1-3
clone size: NA
CDR3 protein: CASSFDRGRGNTIYF
CDR3 DNA: TGTGCCAGCAGCTTTGACAGGGGGAGGGGAAACACCATATATTTT

V gene: TRBV7-9
D gene: NA
J gene: TRBJ1-1
clone size: few
CDR3 protein: CASSPGPMNTEAFF
CDR3 DNA: TGTGCCAGCAGCCCCGGACCGATGAACACTGAAGCTTTCTTT

V gene: TRBV10-1
D gene: NA
J gene: TRBJ1-2
clone size: NA
CDR3 protein: CASSESRDGGYTF
CDR3 DNA: TGCGCCAGCAGTGAGTCGCGGGACGGAGGCTACACCTTC

V gene: TRBV11-2
D gene: NA
J gene: TRBJ2-3
clone size: NA
CDR3 protein: CASSLYNGADTQYF
CDR3 DNA: TGTGCCAGCAGCTTATATAATGGCGCAGATACGCAGTATTTT

V gene: TRBV29-1
D gene: TRBD2
J gene: TRBJ2-7
clone size: NA
CDR3 protein: CSVLLAGEKVYF
CDR3 DNA: TGCAGCGTTTTGCTAGCGGGAGAGAAGGTGTACTTC

V gene: TRBV4-1
D gene: NA
J gene: TRBJ2-3
clone size: NA
CDR3 protein: CASSQDIATRRTDTQYF
CDR3 DNA: TGCGCCAGCAGCCAAGATATCGCAACCCGCCGCACAGATACGCAGTATTTT

V gene: TRBV30
D gene: NA
J gene: TRBJ1-1
clone size: NA
CDR3 protein: CAWSILRGGTEAFF
CDR3 DNA: TGTGCCTGGAGTATCCTCAGGGGTGGGACTGAAGCTTTCTTT

V gene: TRBV30
D gene: NA
J gene: TRBJ2-3
clone size: few
CDR3 protein: CAWSVRETQYF
CDR3 DNA: TGTGCCTGGAGTGTAAGGGAGACGCAGTATTTT

V gene: TRBV7-3
D gene: NA
J gene: TRBJ2-3
clone size: NA
CDR3 protein: CASSYEGGSTDTQYF
CDR3 DNA: TGTGCCAGCAGCTACGAAGGAGGGAGCACAGATACGCAGTATTTT

V gene: TRBV6-5
D gene: TRBD1
J gene: TRBJ2-7
clone size: NA
CDR3 protein: CASSRDRDSYEQYF
CDR3 DNA: TGTGCCAGCAGCCGGGACAGGGATTCCTACGAGCAGTACTTC

V gene: TRBV7-3
D gene: NA
J gene: TRBJ2-2
clone size: few
CDR3 protein: CASSPNTGELFF
CDR3 DNA: TGTGCCAGCAGCCCAAACACCGGGGAGCTGTTTTTT

V gene: TRBV5-4
D gene: NA
J gene: TRBJ2-7
clone size: NA
CDR3 protein: CASTRGDSGEQYF
CDR3 DNA: TGTGCCAGCACCCGGGGGGACAGCGGCGAGCAGTACTTC

V gene: TRBV5-5
D gene: TRBD1
J gene: TRBJ2-3
clone size: NA
CDR3 protein: CASSWGTELSTDTQYF
CDR3 DNA: TGTGCCAGCAGCTGGGGGACAGAGCTTAGCACAGATACGCAGTATTTT

V gene: TRBV4-1
D gene: TRBD2
J gene: TRBJ2-1
clone size: NA
CDR3 protein: CASSQFSTSQNEQFF
CDR3 DNA: TGCGCCAGCAGCCAATTCTCGACTAGCCAGAATGAGCAGTTCTTC

V gene: TRBV5-1
D gene: TRBD2
J gene: TRBJ2-1
clone size: NA
CDR3 protein: CASRVLAGGSNEQFF
CDR3 DNA: TGCGCCAGCAGAGTACTAGCGGGAGGATCCAATGAGCAGTTCTTC

V gene: TRBV27
D gene: TRBD2
J gene: TRBJ2-1
clone size: once
CDR3 protein: CASSFRTSDNEQFF
CDR3 DNA: TGTGCCAGCAGTTTTCGTACTAGCGACAATGAGCAGTTCTTC

V gene: TRBV5-1
D gene: TRBD2
J gene: TRBJ2-7
clone size: NA
CDR3 protein: CASSLDPAGSYEQYF
CDR3 DNA: TGCGCCAGCAGCTTGGACCCAGCGGGGTCCTACGAGCAGTACTTC

V gene: TRBV9
D gene: NA
J gene: TRBJ1-3
clone size: NA
CDR3 protein: CASSVEGGRYNTIYF
CDR3 DNA: TGTGCCAGCAGCGTAGAGGGAGGCAGATATAACACCATATATTTT

V gene: TRBV7-2
D gene: TRBD1
J gene: TRBJ2-3
clone size: NA
CDR3 protein: CASSLDRGHADTQYF
CDR3 DNA: TGTGCCAGCAGCTTAGACAGGGGACACGCAGATACGCAGTATTTT

V gene: TRBV19
D gene: NA
J gene: TRBJ2-3
clone size: NA
CDR3 protein: CASSILGQSTDTQYF
CDR3 DNA: TGTGCCAGTAGTATTCTTGGACAGAGCACAGATACGCAGTATTTT

V gene: TRBV6-6
D gene: NA
J gene: TRBJ2-7
clone size: NA
CDR3 protein: CASSYLGSYEQYF
CDR3 DNA: TGTGCCAGCAGTTACCTTGGCTCCTACGAGCAGTACTTC

V gene: TRBV4-1
D gene: NA
J gene: TRBJ1-4
clone size: once
CDR3 protein: CASSQGAPGGTNEKLFF
CDR3 DNA: TGCGCCAGCAGCCAAGGCGCCCCGGGGGGAACTAATGAAAAACTGTTTTTT

V gene: TRBV5-1
D gene: NA
J gene: TRBJ2-5
clone size: NA
CDR3 protein: CASSLISEEETQYF
CDR3 DNA: TGCGCCAGCAGCCTGATTAGTGAGGAAGAGACCCAGTACTTC

V gene: TRBV28
D gene: TRBD1
J gene: TRBJ1-2
clone size: NA
CDR3 protein: CASSLPEQGRRGDGYTF
CDR3 DNA: TGTGCCAGCAGTTTACCGGAACAGGGGCGCAGAGGTGATGGCTACACCTTC

V gene: TRBV6-5
D gene: TRBD2
J gene: TRBJ2-1
clone size: NA
CDR3 protein: CASSPRRGVQFF
CDR3 DNA: TGTGCCAGCAGTCCCCGCCGGGGGGTTCAGTTCTTC

V gene: TRBV7-3
D gene: NA
J gene: TRBJ2-5
clone size: once
CDR3 protein: CASSLVGLETQYF
CDR3 DNA: TGTGCCAGCAGCTTAGTCGGGCTAGAGACCCAGTACTTC

V gene: TRBV5-1
D gene: NA
J gene: TRBJ2-2
clone size: NA
CDR3 protein: CASSWTESGELFF
CDR3 DNA: TGCGCCAGCAGCTGGACGGAGTCCGGGGAGCTGTTTTTT

V gene: TRBV5-5
D gene: NA
J gene: TRBJ2-7
clone size: NA
CDR3 protein: CASSYREQGQILPQYF
CDR3 DNA: TGTGCCAGCAGCTATCGAGAACAGGGTCAGATTCTCCCCCAGTACTTC

V gene: TRBV27
D gene: NA
J gene: TRBJ1-2
clone size: NA
CDR3 protein: CASSHSQGLNYGYTF
CDR3 DNA: TGTGCCAGCAGTCATTCACAGGGCCTGAACTATGGCTACACCTTC

V gene: TRBV6-5
D gene: TRBD2
J gene: TRBJ2-7
clone size: NA
CDR3 protein: CASREPSGSNNEQYF
CDR3 DNA: TGTGCCAGCAGGGAGCCGAGCGGGAGTAACAACGAGCAGTACTTC

V gene: TRBV5-1
D gene: NA
J gene: TRBJ2-7
clone size: NA
CDR3 protein: CASGYSGSYEQYF
CDR3 DNA: TGCGCCAGCGGCTATAGTGGGAGCTACGAGCAGTACTTC

V gene: TRBV7-9
D gene: NA
J gene: TRBJ2-5
clone size: NA
CDR3 protein: CASSLRGTALQETQYF
CDR3 DNA: TGTGCCAGCAGCCTCCGGGGGACAGCCCTCCAAGAGACCCAGTACTTC

V gene: TRBV15
D gene: TRBD1
J gene: TRBJ1-5
clone size: NA
CDR3 protein: CATSRGEGAQPQHF
CDR3 DNA: TGTGCCACCAGCAGAGGAGAGGGGGCTCAGCCCCAGCATTTT

V gene: TRBV18
D gene: TRBD2
J gene: TRBJ2-5
clone size: NA
CDR3 protein: CASSPPAGAETQYF
CDR3 DNA: TGTGCCAGCTCACCACCAGCGGGAGCTGAGACCCAGTACTTC

V gene: TRBV19
D gene: TRBD1
J gene: TRBJ2-2
clone size: NA
CDR3 protein: CASSVLTGGNTGELFF
CDR3 DNA: TGTGCCAGTAGTGTACTGACAGGGGGCAACACCGGGGAGCTGTTTTTT

V gene: TRBV19
D gene: NA
J gene: TRBJ1-1
clone size: NA
CDR3 protein: CASYPGTGNTEAFF
CDR3 DNA: TGTGCCAGTTACCCAGGTACGGGAAACACTGAAGCTTTCTTT

V gene: TRBV28
D gene: NA
J gene: TRBJ1-5
clone size: NA
CDR3 protein: CASSPIKGGNQPQHF
CDR3 DNA: TGTGCCAGCAGTCCCATAAAGGGGGGCAATCAGCCCCAGCATTTT

V gene: TRBV6-6
D gene: NA
J gene: TRBJ2-1
clone size: NA
CDR3 protein: CASSYSRQNSYNEQFF
CDR3 DNA: TGTGCCAGCAGTTACTCGAGGCAGAACTCCTACAATGAGCAGTTCTTC

V gene: TRBV7-6
D gene: TRBD2
J gene: TRBJ2-5
clone size: NA
CDR3 protein: CASSLFSGVEGMGTQYF
CDR3 DNA: TGTGCCAGCAGCTTATTCAGCGGGGTCGAGGGTATGGGGACCCAGTACTTC

V gene: TRBV4-2
D gene: NA
J gene: TRBJ1-3
clone size: NA
CDR3 protein: CASSQDLSLVWTGNTIYF
CDR3 DNA: TGTGCCAGCAGCCAAGATCTGTCCCTGGTGTGGACTGGAAACACCATATATTTT

V gene: TRBV5-1
D gene: TRBD1
J gene: TRBJ2-5
clone size: NA
CDR3 protein: CASSSNTGVRETQYF
CDR3 DNA: TGCGCCAGCAGCTCTAATACAGGGGTACGGGAGACCCAGTACTTC

V gene: TRBV5-4
D gene: NA
J gene: TRBJ1-2
clone size: NA
CDR3 protein: CASSLEMFNYGYTF
CDR3 DNA: TGTGCCAGCAGCTTGGAAATGTTTAACTATGGCTACACCTTC

V gene: TRBV11-2
D gene: NA
J gene: TRBJ2-2
clone size: NA
CDR3 protein: CASSLTLATGELFF
CDR3 DNA: TGTGCCAGCAGCTTAACATTAGCCACCGGGGAGCTGTTTTTT

V gene: TRBV5-4
D gene: TRBD1
J gene: TRBJ2-1
clone size: NA
CDR3 protein: CASTSKGAGFRGSYNEQFF
CDR3 DNA: TGTGCCAGCACCTCAAAGGGGGCGGGCTTCAGGGGCTCCTACAATGAGCAGTTCTTC

V gene: TRBV15
D gene: NA
J gene: TRBJ2-1
clone size: NA
CDR3 protein: CATSRVGAVQDEQFF
CDR3 DNA: TGTGCCACCAGCAGAGTAGGGGCAGTCCAGGATGAGCAGTTCTTC

V gene: TRBV7-9
D gene: NA
J gene: TRBJ2-7
clone size: NA
CDR3 protein: CATGGGGSSYEQYF
CDR3 DNA: TGTGCCACCGGCGGGGGCGGGAGCTCCTACGAGCAGTACTTC

V gene: TRBV4-3
D gene: NA
J gene: TRBJ2-3
clone size: NA
CDR3 protein: CASSQDHLGNTGQGTDTQYF
CDR3 DNA: TGCGCCAGCAGCCAAGATCACTTGGGAAATACGGGGCAGGGAACAGATACGCAGTATTTT

V gene: TRBV9
D gene: NA
J gene: TRBJ1-1
clone size: NA
CDR3 protein: CASSAIDELFF
CDR3 DNA: TGTGCCAGCAGCGCCATCGACGAGTTGTTCTTT

V gene: TRBV6-5
D gene: NA
J gene: TRBJ1-2
clone size: once
CDR3 protein: CASSYSLARGYTF
CDR3 DNA: TGTGCCAGCAGTTACTCACTGGCTCGTGGCTACACCTTC

V gene: TRBV5-4
D gene: NA
J gene: TRBJ2-1
clone size: NA
CDR3 protein: CASSFGLVGKNEQFF
CDR3 DNA: TGTGCCAGCAGCTTCGGGCTAGTGGGTAAAAATGAGCAGTTCTTC

V gene: TRBV19
D gene: NA
J gene: TRBJ1-5
clone size: once
CDR3 protein: CASIRRWTSGNQPQHF
CDR3 DNA: TGTGCCAGCATCCGTCGTTGGACAAGCGGGAATCAGCCCCAGCATTTT